This is a list of T cell receptor beta chains from one sample in a study of tumor-infiltrating lymphocytes in oesophageal squamous cell carcinoma. TCRdb reanalysed the PCR reads using MiXCR and keeps one entry per CDR3 protein. Among tens of thousands of distinct CDR3 sequences listed, around 37% were seen once. Sequences were obtained from esophageal tumor tissue. Receptors originate from a female donor with esophageal squamous cell carcinoma. Both conserved end residues are part of each CDR3.

>TRBV7-9|.
CASTPYTNYGYTF
>TRBV28|TRBJ2-7
CASSFWDRVEQYF
>TRBV7-2|TRBJ2-1
CASAIDFYNEQFF
>TRBV6-1|TRBJ1-1
CASSRNGLNTEAFF
>TRBV12-3/TRBV12-4|TRBJ2-7
CASRTGVLEQYF
>TRBV18|TRBJ1-2
CASSRQATVRGYTF
>TRBV5-4|TRBJ2-6
CASSYGLASGANVLTF
>TRBV7-2|TRBJ2-1
CASSLAGLAGYNEQFF
>TRBV5-1|.
CASSPTTSGSYEQYF
>TRBV6-1|TRBJ1-2
CASSSTTQAGGLGYTF
>TRBV19|TRBJ2-3
CASTVSSTDTQYF
>TRBV2|TRBJ2-2
CASKRGPNTGELFF
>TRBV28|TRBJ2-6
CASSPSGRALGANVLTF
>TRBV7-8|TRBJ1-2
CASSSGRADYGYTF
>TRBV7-6|TRBJ1-1
CASSLADVAGGSPKVTEAFF
>TRBV28|.
CASRVHSYEQYF
>TRBV11-3|.
CASSPAGVGETQYF
>TRBV7-2|.
CASSFGRDHEQYF
>TRBV5-5|.
CASSLGIREEQFF
>TRBV19|TRBJ1-5
CASSIQGDNQPQHF
>TRBV2|TRBJ1-1
CASRRGQANTEAFF
>TRBV7-2|.
CASSLALMGLSSYEQYF